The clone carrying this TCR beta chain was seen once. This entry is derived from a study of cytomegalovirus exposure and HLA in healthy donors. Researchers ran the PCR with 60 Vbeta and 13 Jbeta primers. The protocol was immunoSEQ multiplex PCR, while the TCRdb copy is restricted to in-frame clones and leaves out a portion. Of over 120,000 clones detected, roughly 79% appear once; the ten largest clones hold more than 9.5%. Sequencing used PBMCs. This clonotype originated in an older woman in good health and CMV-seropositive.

CDR3 region: CAWIWGGLNYGYTF. The CDR3 bases are TGTGCCTGGATTTGGGGAGGTCTGAACTATGGCTACACCTTC. J is TRBJ1-2 and V is TRBV30; unclear D gene. V shed 4 bases and J shed 2 bases, with 14 bases lying between them. The germline gives CDR1 GTSNPN, CDR2 SVGIG (reference sequence). The length of the CDR3 is 14 residues.